The 5 T cell receptor beta chains reported below all come from one sample, sequenced in a study of shared clonotypes between healthy human individuals. Measured with immunoSEQ multiplex PCR; TCRdb has only the in-frame clones, and not every one. Among around 1,000,000 clones listed, around 77% were seen once. Input material: memory CD4+ T cells from PBMCs. Subset described: CD45RA-negative fraction. These TCRs come from a man younger than 30 in good health. Some clones in this sample may be carry-over from other donors' samples.

Of note for this clone: Here the CDR3 omits its conserved ending phenylalanine or tryptophan, so a read error is the likely source. The DNA is omitted, as the CDR3 cannot be located on it reliably, and the CDR3 follows TCRdb's listing. The V call is TRBV5-6, the J call TRBJ2-7. The CDR3 has 12 amino acids, counting both end residues. CDR1 is SGHDT and CDR2 is YYEEEE in the germline V gene. CDR3 region: CASSSFLDLYDL.

This chain joins TRBV11-2 and TRBJ2-7, with D maybe TRBD2 (5 bases). Germline V gene data show CDR1 as SGHAT and CDR2 as FQNNGV. CDR3 size: 13 residues. V lost 5 bases and J 1 base, leaving 9 bases between the germline ends. This chain's CDR3 is CASSLGMSYEQYF. The CDR3 DNA reads as TGTGCCAGCAGCCTCGGGATGTCCTACGAGCAGTACTTC.

With regard to this clone: With a much larger clone just one base away, this may be a read error. The chain employs TRBV6-6 and TRBJ2-1; 12 bases agree with TRBD2. The ends lost 6 bases at V and 5 bases at J; junction bases unmatched: 5. Germline V CDR1 and CDR2: MNHNY, SVGAGI (reference sequence). There are 15 residues in the CDR3. The DNA of the CDR3 is TGTGCCAGCAGCTTCGGACTAGCGGGGAACAATGAGCAGTTCTTC. Translation gives CASSFGLAGNNEQFF.

This clone was counted ten times or more. The J gene is TRBJ1-2, the V gene TRBV21-1. TRBV21-1 is a pseudogene locus. The CDR3 runs to 14 residues. The chain's CDR3 is CASSKVSWRPGYTF. CDR3 coding DNA: TGTGCCAGCAGCAAAGTAAGTTGGCGCCCGGGCTACACCTTC.

This clone was counted a single time. The chain carries TRBV9 and TRBJ2-2; 9 nucleotides align to TRBD2. Germline V gene data show CDR1 as SGDLS and CDR2 as YYNGEE. Germline trimming cut 0 bases from V and 6 bases from J; bases unmatched to any gene: 9. The CDR3 length is 17 residues. DNA for the CDR3: TGTGCCAGCAGCGTAGCTCCGGGCGGGAGGGCCTCCGGGGAGCTGTTTTTT. Protein sequence: CASSVAPGGRASGELFF.